The clone carrying this TCR beta chain was detected many times. This entry belongs to a study of T cells after posttransplantation cyclophosphamide. The table came from immunoSEQ multiplex PCR; TCRdb's copy has only in-frame clones and leaves some out. The sample includes under 50,000 clones, none of them occurring once. Per germline, CDR1 MGHRA and CDR2 YSYEKL. V was cut by 0 bases and J by 5 bases, with 16 bases left in between. The CDR3 extends over 16 amino acids. The sample comprised PBMCs. The V gene is TRBV4-1, the J gene TRBJ1-2; D unresolved. The sequence was obtained from a woman in her 50s in good health and a related stem cell transplant donor. The CDR3 region has the DNA TGCGCCAGCAGCCAAGAGGTAGGAGACCTTCCATATGGCTACACCTTC. Protein product: CASSQEVGDLPYGYTF.